Listed below are T cell receptor beta chains from one sample, sequenced in a study of persistence of HIV-infected CD4 T cells. Produced via immunoSEQ multiplex PCR; TCRdb's table is partial and in-frame only. The sample shows 25,000 to 35,000 clones, around 73% of them seen only once. Which antigens these TCRs recognize remains unknown. The specimen comprised CD4+ T cells sorted from PBMCs after 18-hour stimulation, sampled from a patient who received antiretroviral therapy. The origin of the receptors is an adult woman with HIV who was CMV-seropositive. Each CDR3 is given with its conserved first and last residue. Each record gives: CDR3 DNA, CDR3 protein, clone size, V gene, D gene, CDR3 length, J gene. The D gene is left open where the match is weak. Some rows have no size entry. The others give once, few or many, or a class for an expanded clone.

CDR3 DNA: TGTGCCAGCAGCCCGCTACTTGCTGAGAATGAAAAACTGTTTTTT; CDR3 protein: CASSPLLAENEKLFF; clone size: few; V gene: TRBV4-2; D gene: -; CDR3 length: 15; J gene: TRBJ1-4
CDR3 DNA: TGTGCCAGCAGTCACGGACAGGGTTATCAGCCCCAGCATTTT; CDR3 protein: CASSHGQGYQPQHF; clone size: -; V gene: TRBV6-5; D gene: TRBD1; CDR3 length: 14; J gene: TRBJ1-5
CDR3 DNA: TGTGCCAGCAGCCCCGCAGGGTATGGCTACACCTTC; CDR3 protein: CASSPAGYGYTF; clone size: few; V gene: TRBV14; D gene: -; CDR3 length: 12; J gene: TRBJ1-2
CDR3 DNA: TGTGCCAGCTCACCACCGGGGACAGGGCCCTTGGGCGAGCAGTACTTC; CDR3 protein: CASSPPGTGPLGEQYF; clone size: -; V gene: TRBV18; D gene: TRBD1; CDR3 length: 16; J gene: TRBJ2-7
CDR3 DNA: TGTGCTTGGAGTGCGATCACCGGGGAGCTGTTTTTT; CDR3 protein: CAWSAITGELFF; clone size: -; V gene: TRBV12-3/TRBV12-4; D gene: -; CDR3 length: 12; J gene: TRBJ2-2
CDR3 DNA: TGCAGCGTAAGGATCAATGAGCAGTTCTTC; CDR3 protein: CSVRINEQFF; clone size: -; V gene: TRBV29-1; D gene: -; CDR3 length: 10; J gene: TRBJ2-1
CDR3 DNA: TGTGCCAGCAGTGATGGACTAGCGGGGGGGCCCTTGGATACGCAGTATTTT; CDR3 protein: CASSDGLAGGPLDTQYF; clone size: -; V gene: TRBV6-1; D gene: TRBD2; CDR3 length: 17; J gene: TRBJ2-3
CDR3 DNA: TGTGCCAGCAGCCCCCGGGGGAAGCCCCAGCATTTT; CDR3 protein: CASSPRGKPQHF; clone size: -; V gene: TRBV7-8; D gene: -; CDR3 length: 12; J gene: TRBJ1-5
CDR3 DNA: TGTGCCAGCAGCCAAGATCGGGGGGCCTGGAACACTGAAGCTTTCTTT; CDR3 protein: CASSQDRGAWNTEAFF; clone size: -; V gene: TRBV3-1/TRBV3-2; D gene: -; CDR3 length: 16; J gene: TRBJ1-1
CDR3 DNA: TGTGCCAGCAGCCACGGACAGGTTAATTCACCCCTCCACTTT; CDR3 protein: CASSHGQVNSPLHF; clone size: -; V gene: TRBV3-1/TRBV3-2; D gene: TRBD1; CDR3 length: 14; J gene: TRBJ1-6
CDR3 DNA: TGTGCCAGCAGCTTACAAAGGGGGGGGAACACTGAAGCTTTCTTT; CDR3 protein: CASSLQRGGNTEAFF; clone size: -; V gene: TRBV7-6; D gene: -; CDR3 length: 15; J gene: TRBJ1-1
CDR3 DNA: TGTGCCAGCAGTCCCCGTTGGGGGGCTTTTTCACTCGAAGAGACCCAGTACTTC; CDR3 protein: CASSPRWGAFSLEETQYF; clone size: -; V gene: TRBV25-1; D gene: -; CDR3 length: 18; J gene: TRBJ2-5
CDR3 DNA: TGTGCCAGCAGCCAAAGAGGGTTAGAGGGCTACACCTTC; CDR3 protein: CASSQRGLEGYTF; clone size: -; V gene: TRBV3-1/TRBV3-2; D gene: -; CDR3 length: 13; J gene: TRBJ1-2
CDR3 DNA: TGTGCCAGCAGCTCGTACAGCGGTGGCTACACCTTC; CDR3 protein: CASSSYSGGYTF; clone size: -; V gene: TRBV7-9; D gene: -; CDR3 length: 12; J gene: TRBJ1-2
CDR3 DNA: TGTGCCTGGGGAACACTCACAGATACGCAGTATTTT; CDR3 protein: CAWGTLTDTQYF; clone size: -; V gene: TRBV30; D gene: -; CDR3 length: 12; J gene: TRBJ2-3
CDR3 DNA: TGTGCCATCAGTGATGCCGCAGGGTCAGGACAGCCCCAGCATTTT; CDR3 protein: CAISDAAGSGQPQHF; clone size: few; V gene: TRBV10-3; D gene: -; CDR3 length: 15; J gene: TRBJ1-5
CDR3 DNA: TGTGCCAGCAGCTTGCGACCCGAAGGCGGTTCACCCCTCCACTTT; CDR3 protein: CASSLRPEGGSPLHF; clone size: -; V gene: TRBV5-5; D gene: -; CDR3 length: 15; J gene: TRBJ1-6
CDR3 DNA: TGTGCCAGCAGCAGGCCGGGACAAGTGAACACTGAAGCTTTCTTT; CDR3 protein: CASSRPGQVNTEAFF; clone size: few; V gene: TRBV3-1/TRBV3-2; D gene: -; CDR3 length: 15; J gene: TRBJ1-1
CDR3 DNA: TGTGCCACCCGGGACAGTTGGGATCAGCCCCAGCATTTT; CDR3 protein: CATRDSWDQPQHF; clone size: -; V gene: TRBV27; D gene: TRBD1; CDR3 length: 13; J gene: TRBJ1-5
CDR3 DNA: TGCGCCAGCAGCTTCACAGGGGGGGAAAAACTGTTTTTT; CDR3 protein: CASSFTGGEKLFF; clone size: -; V gene: TRBV5-1; D gene: TRBD1; CDR3 length: 13; J gene: TRBJ1-4
CDR3 DNA: TGTGCCAGCAGTCGGCTTAACAATGAGCAGTTCTTC; CDR3 protein: CASSRLNNEQFF; clone size: -; V gene: TRBV12-3/TRBV12-4; D gene: -; CDR3 length: 12; J gene: TRBJ2-1
CDR3 DNA: TGCGCCAGCAGCTTGGATGGAGGGAGGGATGAGCAGTTCTTC; CDR3 protein: CASSLDGGRDEQFF; clone size: -; V gene: TRBV5-1; D gene: TRBD2; CDR3 length: 14; J gene: TRBJ2-1
CDR3 DNA: TGTGCCAGCAAGCCCCGAGGGGGGAGTGATGGCTACACCTTC; CDR3 protein: CASKPRGGSDGYTF; clone size: -; V gene: TRBV6-5; D gene: -; CDR3 length: 14; J gene: TRBJ1-2
CDR3 DNA: TGTGCCAGCAGGAAGGACAGCCGGGAGACTGAAGCTTTCTTT; CDR3 protein: CASRKDSRETEAFF; clone size: once; V gene: TRBV2; D gene: -; CDR3 length: 14; J gene: TRBJ1-1
CDR3 DNA: TGTGCCAGCAGTTTATTCGGGAAAAATGAGCAGTTCTTC; CDR3 protein: CASSLFGKNEQFF; clone size: -; V gene: TRBV27; D gene: -; CDR3 length: 13; J gene: TRBJ2-1
CDR3 DNA: TGCGCCAGCAGCTTGTTGGGGGACTTACTCTCTGGAAACACCATATATTTT; CDR3 protein: CASSLLGDLLSGNTIYF; clone size: -; V gene: TRBV5-1; D gene: -; CDR3 length: 17; J gene: TRBJ1-3
CDR3 DNA: TGTGCCAGCAGGGAGACTCAGGGGGCCGGGGGAAAACTGTTTTTT; CDR3 protein: CASRETQGAGGKLFF; clone size: few; V gene: TRBV2; D gene: TRBD1; CDR3 length: 15; J gene: TRBJ1-4
CDR3 DNA: TGCGCCAGCAGTCGTCTTCGGGCGACATCATTTGGCAATCAGCCCCAGCATTTT; CDR3 protein: CASSRLRATSFGNQPQHF; clone size: few; V gene: TRBV23-1; D gene: -; CDR3 length: 18; J gene: TRBJ1-5
CDR3 DNA: TGTGCCAGCAGCCCCGCCCGTGGGTCCACTGAAGCTTTCTTT; CDR3 protein: CASSPARGSTEAFF; clone size: -; V gene: TRBV6-1; D gene: -; CDR3 length: 14; J gene: TRBJ1-1
CDR3 DNA: TGTGCCAGCAGCTTCACGGGGGGAGGCAATGAGCAGTTCTTC; CDR3 protein: CASSFTGGGNEQFF; clone size: -; V gene: TRBV7-3; D gene: TRBD2; CDR3 length: 14; J gene: TRBJ2-1
CDR3 DNA: TGTGCCAGCATTTCCTCCGGGGTGAACACTGAAGCTTTCTTT; CDR3 protein: CASISSGVNTEAFF; clone size: -; V gene: TRBV6-5; D gene: -; CDR3 length: 14; J gene: TRBJ1-1
CDR3 DNA: TGTGCCAGCAGCGTAGCCCGACTAGCGGGATACCAAGAGACCCAGTACTTC; CDR3 protein: CASSVARLAGYQETQYF; clone size: -; V gene: TRBV9; D gene: TRBD2; CDR3 length: 17; J gene: TRBJ2-5
CDR3 DNA: TGTGCCAGCAGCAATAGACAGGGAGGTACGCCCCAGCATTTT; CDR3 protein: CASSNRQGGTPQHF; clone size: -; V gene: TRBV2; D gene: TRBD1; CDR3 length: 14; J gene: TRBJ1-5
CDR3 DNA: TGCAGCGTGAAAACAGGGTGGGACACTGAAGCTTTCTTT; CDR3 protein: CSVKTGWDTEAFF; clone size: few; V gene: TRBV29-1; D gene: -; CDR3 length: 13; J gene: TRBJ1-1
CDR3 DNA: TGCGCCAGCAGCACCTTAGCCGGAGGGGGCCCTGGAAACACCATATATTTT; CDR3 protein: CASSTLAGGGPGNTIYF; clone size: -; V gene: TRBV5-1; D gene: TRBD1; CDR3 length: 17; J gene: TRBJ1-3
CDR3 DNA: TGTGCCAGCAGTTCCCCGGGACAGGGACTCAATGAGCAGTTCTTC; CDR3 protein: CASSSPGQGLNEQFF; clone size: -; V gene: TRBV6-5; D gene: TRBD1; CDR3 length: 15; J gene: TRBJ2-1
CDR3 DNA: TGTGCCATCAGTGAAGGGGGCCTAGCTGAAGCTTTCTTT; CDR3 protein: CAISEGGLAEAFF; clone size: -; V gene: TRBV10-3; D gene: TRBD1; CDR3 length: 13; J gene: TRBJ1-1
CDR3 DNA: TGTGCCAGCACCATCCAGGGGGCGAGGACTGAAGCTTTCTTT; CDR3 protein: CASTIQGARTEAFF; clone size: few; V gene: TRBV7-8; D gene: TRBD1; CDR3 length: 14; J gene: TRBJ1-1
CDR3 DNA: TGTGCCAGCAGTACACAGGGTTCACCCCTCCACTTT; CDR3 protein: CASSTQGSPLHF; clone size: few; V gene: TRBV12-3/TRBV12-4; D gene: -; CDR3 length: 12; J gene: TRBJ1-6
CDR3 DNA: TGTGCCTGGAGTGTACAGGGAGCGGTGCTGAAAGCTTTCTTT; CDR3 protein: CAWSVQGAVLKAFF; clone size: once; V gene: TRBV30; D gene: -; CDR3 length: 14; J gene: TRBJ1-1
CDR3 DNA: TGTGCCAGTAGTATATGGGGGCTGGACACTGAAGCTTTCTTT; CDR3 protein: CASSIWGLDTEAFF; clone size: -; V gene: TRBV19; D gene: -; CDR3 length: 14; J gene: TRBJ1-1
CDR3 DNA: TGTGCCAGCAGCGCCCTCTACGAGCAGTACTTC; CDR3 protein: CASSALYEQYF; clone size: -; V gene: TRBV6-5; D gene: -; CDR3 length: 11; J gene: TRBJ2-7
CDR3 DNA: TGTGCCAGCTCACCAAACATGTACACTGAAGCTTTCTTT; CDR3 protein: CASSPNMYTEAFF; clone size: -; V gene: TRBV18; D gene: -; CDR3 length: 13; J gene: TRBJ1-1
CDR3 DNA: TGTGCCAGCAGTGAAGGATCGGGGGCCTACAATGAGCAGTTCTTC; CDR3 protein: CASSEGSGAYNEQFF; clone size: few; V gene: TRBV2; D gene: -; CDR3 length: 15; J gene: TRBJ2-1
CDR3 DNA: TGTGCCAGCAGTGAAGGACAGGGGAACATTCAGTACTTC; CDR3 protein: CASSEGQGNIQYF; clone size: -; V gene: TRBV6-1; D gene: TRBD1; CDR3 length: 13; J gene: TRBJ2-4
CDR3 DNA: TGTGCCAGTAGTCAAGGCAACAGTCAGCCCCAGCATTTT; CDR3 protein: CASSQGNSQPQHF; clone size: few; V gene: TRBV19; D gene: -; CDR3 length: 13; J gene: TRBJ1-5
CDR3 DNA: TGTGCCATCAGTGGGGGGACCGGGGAGCTGTTTTTT; CDR3 protein: CAISGGTGELFF; clone size: -; V gene: TRBV10-3; D gene: -; CDR3 length: 12; J gene: TRBJ2-2
CDR3 DNA: TGTGCCAGCAGTTACGGGGCTTCTAATGAAAAACTGTTTTTT; CDR3 protein: CASSYGASNEKLFF; clone size: -; V gene: TRBV6-5; D gene: -; CDR3 length: 14; J gene: TRBJ1-4
CDR3 DNA: TGTGCCAGCAGCCCCACAGTTGGTAGCGGGGGGGCGAGTACGCAGTATTTT; CDR3 protein: CASSPTVGSGGASTQYF; clone size: few; V gene: TRBV4-2; D gene: TRBD2; CDR3 length: 17; J gene: TRBJ2-3
CDR3 DNA: TGCAGCGTCCGGACAGGGACCACTGAAGCTTTCTTT; CDR3 protein: CSVRTGTTEAFF; clone size: few; V gene: TRBV29-1; D gene: TRBD1; CDR3 length: 12; J gene: TRBJ1-1